Each of the 16 T cell receptor beta chains below was sequenced from the same sample in a study of T cells in Graves' hyperthyroidism and ophthalmopathy. Amplification of TCR beta CDR3 regions was performed using RNA transcripts as template. The HTBI primer set served for first-round RT-PCR of the TCR CDR3. TCRdb re-called the multiplex PCR reads with MiXCR, one entry per CDR3 protein. The repertoire has hundreds of thousands of distinct CDR3 sequences, around 15% of them found once; the top ten carry around an eighth. Sequenced input: blood. The receptor set was obtained from a woman aged 50 to 65 with Graves' ophthalmopathy.

DNA for the CDR3: TGTGCCAGCAGCCAAGCCCCGGCCCTTAACAATGAGCAGTTCTTC. Translated, it gives CASSQAPALNNEQFF. J is TRBJ2-1 and V is TRBV4-2; D gene ambiguous. In germline, CDR1 is LGHNA, CDR2 YNFKEQ. The CDR3 totals 15 residues. V was clipped by 1 base and J by 5 bases, with 12 bases between them.

Ten or more counts support this clonotype. The chain couples TRBV27 to TRBJ1-1; D is unresolved. CDR3 length: 15 residues. Trimming took 0 bases from V and 0 from J, leaving 8 bases between them. Germline assignment: CDR1 MNHEY and CDR2 SMNVEV (reference sequence). The CDR3 is CASSLSFRMNTEAFF. CDR3 nucleotides: TGTGCCAGCAGTTTATCTTTTCGGATGAACACTGAAGCTTTCTTT.

This clonotype was seen a handful of times. J is TRBJ2-7 and V is TRBV14; D not resolved. CDR3 length equals 11 residues. The germline V gene has CDR1 SGHDN and CDR2 FVKESK. The V end was cut by 4 bases, the J end by 8 bases, with 9 bases between. This CDR3 is CASSPGYKQYF. The CDR3 region has the DNA TGTGCCAGCAGCCCAGGTTATAAGCAGTACTTC. The whole variable domain, remainder taken from reference TRBV14 and TRBJ2-7, is EAGVTQFPSHSVIEKGQTVTLRCDPISGHDNLYWYRRVMGKEIKFLLHFVKESKQDESGMPNNRFLAERTGGTYSTLKVQPAELEDSGVYFCASSPGYKQYFGPGTRLTVT.

This clonotype occurred a few times. The rearrangement links TRBV18 to TRBJ2-1; D remains unclear. The CDR3 has 14 residues. Germline CDR1 reads KGHSH; CDR2 reads LQKENI. Trimming took off 0 bases at V and 8 bases at J, with 11 bases between the two ends. The CDR3 DNA sequence: TGTGCCAGCTCACCACCGTTCGTGGGCCATGAGCAGTTCTTC. Translating gives CASSPPFVGHEQFF.

Ten or more counts support this clonotype. The chain links TRBV28 to TRBJ2-7; D may be TRBD2 (6 bases). Germline lookup yields CDR1 MDHEN and CDR2 SYDVKM. V lost 7 bases and J lost 2, with 15 bases in between. The CDR3 has 14 amino acids. Written as DNA, the CDR3 is TGTGCCAGCATTCCAGGAGGGACTGCCTACGAGCAGTACTTC. Translation: CASIPGGTAYEQYF.

The J gene is TRBJ2-1, the V gene TRBV30; D may be TRBD2 (5 bases). The CDR3 consists of 14 residues. V was clipped by 4 bases and J by 4 bases, with 14 bases between them. Germline CDR1 GTSNPN, CDR2 SVGIG (reference sequence). DNA for the CDR3: TGTGCCTGGACTCCCGGGATCCCTTACAATGAGCAGTTCTTC. It specifies CAWTPGIPYNEQFF.

This clonotype was detected only once. CDR3 sequence: CASRRDTGNTIYF. CDR3 sequence (DNA): TGTGCCAGCAGGCGGGACACTGGAAACACCATATATTTT. The V and J genes are TRBV28 and TRBJ1-3; possibly TRBD1 for D (6 bases). Germline assignment: CDR1 MDHEN and CDR2 SYDVKM. This CDR3 comprises 13 residues. The ends were cut back, 6 bases at V and 2 bases at J, with 8 bases in the middle. Combining the CDR3 with reference TRBV28 and TRBJ1-3 gives the whole variable domain DVKVTQSSRYLVKRTGEKVFLECVQDMDHENMFWYRQDPGLGLRLIYFSYDVKMKEKGDIPEGYSVSREKKERFSLILESASTNQTSMYLCASRRDTGNTIYFGEGSWLTVV.

The table lists this clonotype with a few counts. This sequence joins TRBV9 and TRBJ2-7, with 7 bases matching TRBD1. CDR1 and CDR2 from the germline V gene are SGDLS and YYNGEE. The CDR3 loop spans 13 amino acids. V was pared by 0 bases and J by 7 bases, with 4 bases of the junction left unmatched. This chain's CDR3 is CASSVGQGNEQYF. The DNA for the CDR3 is TGTGCCAGCAGCGTAGGACAGGGTAATGAGCAGTACTTC. Combining the CDR3 with reference TRBV9 and TRBJ2-7 gives the whole variable domain DSGVTQTPKHLITATGQRVTLRCSPRSGDLSVYWYQQSLDQGLQFLIQYYNGEERAKGNILERFSAQQFPDLHSELNLSSLELGDSALYFCASSVGQGNEQYFGPGTRLTVT.

The chain carries TRBV27 and TRBJ2-2; D gene uncertain. Germline values: CDR1 MNHEY, CDR2 SMNVEV (reference sequence). Deletions cut 3 bases from V and 6 bases from J, with 8 bases between. The CDR3 runs to 13 residues. CDR3 amino acids: CASSFPGPGELFF. Written as DNA, the CDR3 is TGTGCCAGCAGTTTCCCAGGACCCGGGGAGCTGTTTTTT.

About this clonotype: Since a much larger clone is just one base distant, this may be a read error. J is TRBJ2-1 and V is TRBV18; TRBD2 matches 8 bases. There are 17 residues in the CDR3. The germline V gene has CDR1 KGHSH and CDR2 LQKENI. CDR3 coding DNA: TGTGCCAGCTCACCAAGGCTAGCGGGCGACTCCTACGATGAGCAGTTCTTC. Translating it yields CASSPRLAGDSYDEQFF. Filled out from reference TRBV18 and TRBJ2-1, the complete variable domain reads NAGVMQNPRHLVRRRGQEARLRCSPMKGHSHVYWYRQLPEEGLKFMVYLQKENIIDESGMPKERFSAEFPKEGPSILRIQQVVRGDSAAYFCASSPRLAGDSYDEQFFGPGTRLTVL.

In its sample, this clonotype was seen many times. The chain links TRBV29-1 to TRBJ2-7; 8 nucleotides match TRBD1. The germline CDR1 and CDR2 sequences are SQVTM and ANQGSEA. This CDR3 has 13 residues. Unmatched junction bases numbered 4, after V lost 4 bases and J lost 2 bases. In DNA form, the CDR3 reads TGCAGCGTTGTTGGGGACAGGACCTACGAGCAGTACTTC. Protein product: CSVVGDRTYEQYF.

The chain recombines TRBV5-4 with TRBJ1-1; 12 bases agree with TRBD1. V lost 4 bases and J lost 4; bases outside the gene matches: 5. Germline V gene data show CDR1 as SGHNT and CDR2 as YYREEE (reference sequence). The CDR3 has 15 amino acids. The chain's CDR3 is CASSTKGQGATEAFF. Here the CDR3 DNA reads TGTGCCAGCAGCACCAAGGGACAGGGGGCCACTGAAGCTTTCTTT.

This clonotype was observed many times. This chain connects TRBV7-2 to TRBJ2-1, with 8 bases that match TRBD2. CDR1 SGHTA and CDR2 FQGNSA come from the germline V gene. V was clipped by 1 base and J by 7 bases; unmatched bases: 9. The CDR3 spans 16 residues. CDR3 sequence reads: CASSLVGGGNPNEQFF. The CDR3 DNA reads as TGTGCCAGCAGCTTAGTCGGGGGGGGGAATCCAAATGAGCAGTTCTTC.

This clonotype was recorded a few times. The chain has TRBV30 and TRBJ2-2; perhaps TRBD2 as D (6 bases). The germline gives CDR1 GTSNPN, CDR2 SVGIG (reference sequence). V lost 8 bases and J 0 bases, leaving 13 bases between the germline ends. The CDR3 contains 14 residues. The CDR3 is CARHWGANTGELFF. CDR3 nucleotide sequence: TGTGCCCGACACTGGGGGGCGAACACCGGGGAGCTGTTTTTT.

This clonotype was counted at least ten times. This chain links TRBV20-1 with TRBJ1-1; TRBD1 agrees at 9 bases. The germline V gene has CDR1 DFQATT and CDR2 SNEGSKA (reference sequence). The trim removed 2 bases at V and 0 bases at J, leaving 1 base unmatched. The CDR3 is 14 residues long. The CDR3 is CSARRDRVNTEAFF. The CDR3 DNA sequence: TGCAGTGCTAGAAGGGACAGGGTGAACACTGAAGCTTTCTTT.

The J gene is TRBJ1-2, the V gene TRBV6-1, with D possibly being TRBD1 (5 bases). V was trimmed by 5 bases and J by 7 bases, leaving 11 bases between them. The germline V gene encodes CDR1 MNHNS and CDR2 SASEGT. This CDR3 comprises 12 residues. The CDR3 sequence is CASSYGGVGYTF. The CDR3 DNA is TGTGCCAGCAGTTATGGGGGGGTTGGCTACACCTTC.